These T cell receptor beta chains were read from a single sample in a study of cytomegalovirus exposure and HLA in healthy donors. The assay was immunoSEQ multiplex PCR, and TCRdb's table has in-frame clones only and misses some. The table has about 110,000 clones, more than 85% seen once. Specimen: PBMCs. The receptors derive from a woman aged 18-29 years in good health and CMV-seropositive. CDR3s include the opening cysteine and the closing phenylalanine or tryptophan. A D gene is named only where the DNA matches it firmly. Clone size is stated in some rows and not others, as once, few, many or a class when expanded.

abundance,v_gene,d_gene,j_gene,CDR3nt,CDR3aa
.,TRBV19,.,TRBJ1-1,TGTGCCAGTAGTAGTTGGGGAAGGGGTGTGACTGAAGCTTTCTTT,CASSSWGRGVTEAFF
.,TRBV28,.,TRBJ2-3,TGTGCCAGCAGTGGCTTCACAGATACGCAGTATTTT,CASSGFTDTQYF
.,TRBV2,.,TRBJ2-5,TGTGCCAGCAGGGGCAGCCTTCGGGGGACCCAGTACTTC,CASRGSLRGTQYF
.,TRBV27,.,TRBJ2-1,TGTGCCAGCAGTTTAGGGCCCCCGGCCGTAAAAAGATTTTATGAGCAGTTCTTC,CASSLGPPAVKRFYEQFF
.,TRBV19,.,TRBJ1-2,TGTGCCAGTAGTATATCACAGGGTTTCTATGGCTACACCTTC,CASSISQGFYGYTF
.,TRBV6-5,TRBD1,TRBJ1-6,TGTGCCAGCAGTTATTCCGGGACAGGGAGCTCCTCACCCCTCCACTTT,CASSYSGTGSSSPLHF
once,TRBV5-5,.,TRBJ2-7,TGTGCCAGCAGCTTCCAGGTTCTCTCCTACGAGCAGTACTTC,CASSFQVLSYEQYF
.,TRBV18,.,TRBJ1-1,TGTGCCAGCTCACCGGTTTCGTTGACAGCAATGAACACTGAAGCTTTCTTT,CASSPVSLTAMNTEAFF
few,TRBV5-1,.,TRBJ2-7,TGCGCCAGCAGCTTGAGTAGCGGAATCTCCTACGAGCAGTACTTC,CASSLSSGISYEQYF
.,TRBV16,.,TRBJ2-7,TGTGCCAGCTCCTTTTCCGCTGACCGAGGTGACGAGCAGTACTTC,CASSFSADRGDEQYF
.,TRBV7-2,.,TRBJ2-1,TGTGCCAGCAGCTTCCGTGGACAACACAATGAGCAGTTCTTC,CASSFRGQHNEQFF
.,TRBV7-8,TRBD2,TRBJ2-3,TGTGCCAGCAGCTCCCCCGCGGGAGCAGATACGCAGTATTTT,CASSSPAGADTQYF
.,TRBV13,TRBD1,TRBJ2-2,TGTGCCAGCAGCCCAGGGAGACAGGGTATCGGGGAGCTGTTTTTT,CASSPGRQGIGELFF
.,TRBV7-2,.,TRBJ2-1,TGTGCCAGCAGCTTAAGTAGCAGTGAGCAGTTCTTC,CASSLSSSEQFF
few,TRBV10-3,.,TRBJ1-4,TGTGCCATCAGTGAATTTGGGGGGACTGATGAAAAACTGTTTTTT,CAISEFGGTDEKLFF
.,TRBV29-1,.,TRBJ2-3,TGCAGCCCGGCGAGGTCCAGCACAGATACGCAGTATTTT,CSPARSSTDTQYF
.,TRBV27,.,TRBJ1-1,TGTGCCAGCAGTTTGTACCCAGGGCCCCGAGAGGCTGAAGCTTTCTTT,CASSLYPGPREAEAFF
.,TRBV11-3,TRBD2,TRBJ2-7,TGTGCCAGCAGCTTGATGGGGGGGAGCTCCTACGAGCAGTACTTC,CASSLMGGSSYEQYF
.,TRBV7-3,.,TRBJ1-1,TGTGCCAGCAGCTTAACAGGGGTTAACACTGAAGCTTTCTTT,CASSLTGVNTEAFF
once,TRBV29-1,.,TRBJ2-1,TGCAGCGTTGAACGGTATGAGCAGTTCTTC,CSVERYEQFF
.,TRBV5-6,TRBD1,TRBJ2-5,TGTGCCAGCAGCTTCTCAGGGGGCATTGAGACCCAGTACTTC,CASSFSGGIETQYF
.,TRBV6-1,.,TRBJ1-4,TGTGCCAGCACGCAAGAGGCAACTAATGAAAAACTGTTTTTT,CASTQEATNEKLFF
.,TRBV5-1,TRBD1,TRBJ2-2,TGCGCCAGCAGGAGGAGGGCCCCGGGACAGGGAAACACCGGGGAGCTGTTTTTT,CASRRRAPGQGNTGELFF
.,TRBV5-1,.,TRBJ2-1,TGCGCCAGCTCCAGTTACGGCGGGACAGACTACAATGAGCAGTTCTTC,CASSSYGGTDYNEQFF
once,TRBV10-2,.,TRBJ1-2,TGCGCCAGCAGTGAGCAGGGGTATGGCTACACCTTC,CASSEQGYGYTF
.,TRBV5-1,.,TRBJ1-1,TGCGCCAGCAGCTTGGGACAGGCGAACACTGAAGCTTTCTTT,CASSLGQANTEAFF
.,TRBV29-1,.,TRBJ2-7,TGCAGCGCCTATATGACAGCCTCTACCGAGCAGTACTTC,CSAYMTASTEQYF
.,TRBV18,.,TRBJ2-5,TGTGCCAGCTCACCCCAAGGGGTCCAAGAGACCCAGTACTTC,CASSPQGVQETQYF
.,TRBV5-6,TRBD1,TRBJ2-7,TGTGCCAGCAGCTCCCGGACAGGGCAGTTCATCTACGAGCAGTACTTC,CASSSRTGQFIYEQYF
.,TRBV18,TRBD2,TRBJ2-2,TGTGCCAGCTCACCAAGACTAGCGGGGGCTACCGGGGAGCTGTTTTTT,CASSPRLAGATGELFF
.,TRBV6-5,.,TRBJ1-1,TGTGCCAGCATCTCACGAGGGACTTCCCCAGGGGAAGCTTTCTTT,CASISRGTSPGEAFF
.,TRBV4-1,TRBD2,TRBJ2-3,TGCGCCAGCAGCCAAGTACCGGGACTAGCGGGAGGATCGCGTCGCACAGATACGCAGTATTTT,CASSQVPGLAGGSRRTDTQYF
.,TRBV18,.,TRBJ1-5,TGTGCCAGCTCGCGGACAGTCCAACAGCCCCAGCATTTT,CASSRTVQQPQHF
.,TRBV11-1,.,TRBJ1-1,TGTGCCAGCAGCTTAATAGGGAGGTCTGAAGCTTTCTTT,CASSLIGRSEAFF
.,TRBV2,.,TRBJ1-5,TGTGCCAGCAGCACCCCCAGGGGCAGGCTTAGCAATCAGCCCCAGCATTTT,CASSTPRGRLSNQPQHF